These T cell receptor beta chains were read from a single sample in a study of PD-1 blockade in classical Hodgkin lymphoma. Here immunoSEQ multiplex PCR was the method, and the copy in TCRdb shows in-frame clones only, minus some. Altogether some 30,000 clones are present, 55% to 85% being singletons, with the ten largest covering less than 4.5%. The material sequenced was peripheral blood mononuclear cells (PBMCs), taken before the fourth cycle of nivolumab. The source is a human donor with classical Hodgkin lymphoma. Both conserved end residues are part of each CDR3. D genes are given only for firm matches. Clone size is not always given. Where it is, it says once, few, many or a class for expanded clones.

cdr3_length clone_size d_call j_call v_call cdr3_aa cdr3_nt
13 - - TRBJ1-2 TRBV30 CAWRKDLNYGYTF TGTGCCTGGAGAAAGGATCTTAACTATGGCTACACCTTC
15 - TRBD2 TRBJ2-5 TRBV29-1 CSVKREWISQETQYF TGCAGCGTCAAGCGGGAGTGGATCTCGCAAGAGACCCAGTACTTC
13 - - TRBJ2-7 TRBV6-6 CASSYVGGGEQYF TGTGCCAGCAGTTACGTTGGTGGGGGCGAGCAGTACTTC
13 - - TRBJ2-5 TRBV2 CASSQALQSAQYF TGTGCCAGCAGTCAGGCGCTGCAGTCGGCCCAGTACTTC
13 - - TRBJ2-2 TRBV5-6 CASSLSSGGELFF TGTGCCAGCAGCTTGTCCTCCGGCGGGGAGCTGTTTTTT
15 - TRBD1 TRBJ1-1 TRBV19 CASTRQGLTNTEAFF TGTGCCAGTACCCGACAGGGGTTGACGAACACTGAAGCTTTCTTT
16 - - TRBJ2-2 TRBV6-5 CASSYGQFANTGELFF TGTGCCAGCAGTTACGGCCAGTTTGCGAACACCGGGGAGCTGTTTTTT
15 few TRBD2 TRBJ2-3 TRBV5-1 CASSLAGTSTDTQYF TGCGCCAGCAGCTTAGCGGGGACTAGCACAGATACGCAGTATTTT
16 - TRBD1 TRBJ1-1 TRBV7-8 CASSFAGQPMNTEAFF TGTGCCAGCAGCTTCGCGGGACAGCCTATGAACACTGAAGCTTTCTTT
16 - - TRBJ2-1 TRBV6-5 CASSYSGASSYNEQFF TGTGCCAGCAGTTACTCGGGCGCTAGCTCCTACAATGAGCAGTTCTTC
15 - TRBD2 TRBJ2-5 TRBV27 CASSFASGSLETQYF TGTGCCAGCAGTTTCGCTAGCGGGAGTCTGGAGACCCAGTACTTC
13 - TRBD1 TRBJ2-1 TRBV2 CADSLGQGVEQFF TGTGCCGATTCGTTAGGACAGGGGGTTGAGCAGTTCTTC
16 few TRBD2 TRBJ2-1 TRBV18 CASSEGWVAGFNEQFF TGTGCCAGCTCCGAAGGTTGGGTAGCGGGGTTCAATGAGCAGTTCTTC
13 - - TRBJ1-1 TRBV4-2 CATGEGMNTEAFF TGTGCCACAGGGGAGGGGATGAACACTGAAGCTTTCTTT
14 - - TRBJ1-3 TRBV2 CASRASLSGNTIYF TGTGCCAGCAGAGCCAGTCTCTCTGGAAACACCATATATTTT
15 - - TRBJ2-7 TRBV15 CATSRDPRPSYEQYF TGTGCCACCAGCAGAGATCCTAGGCCCTCCTACGAGCAGTACTTC
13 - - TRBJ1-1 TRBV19 CASSISLNTEAFF TGTGCCAGTAGTATTTCCCTGAACACTGAAGCTTTCTTT
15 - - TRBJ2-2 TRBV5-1 CASSLSETNTGELFF TGCGCCAGCAGCTTGTCCGAGACGAACACCGGGGAGCTGTTTTTT
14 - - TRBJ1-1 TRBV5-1 CASSLRTANTEAFF TGCGCCAGCAGCCTCCGGACGGCGAACACTGAAGCTTTCTTT
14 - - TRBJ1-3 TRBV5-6 CASSLDSSGNTIYF TGTGCCAGCAGCTTGGACAGCTCTGGAAACACCATATATTTT
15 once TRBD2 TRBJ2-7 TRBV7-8 CASSLRLAGSYEQYF TGTGCCAGCAGCTTACGACTAGCGGGCTCCTACGAGCAGTACTTC
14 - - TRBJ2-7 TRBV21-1 CASIPMEKIYEQYF TGTGCCAGCATCCCAATGGAGAAAATTTACGAGCAGTACTTC
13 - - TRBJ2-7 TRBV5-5 CASSLEPAYEQYF TGTGCCAGCAGCCTTGAACCAGCCTACGAGCAGTACTTC
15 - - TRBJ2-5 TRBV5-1 CASSLGRGAPETQYF TGCGCCAGCAGCCTAGGTCGTGGGGCTCCGGAGACCCAGTACTTC
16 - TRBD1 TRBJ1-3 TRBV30 CAWSGPGQLIGNTIYF TGTGCCTGGAGTGGTCCGGGACAGTTAATTGGAAACACCATATATTTT
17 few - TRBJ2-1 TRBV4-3 CASSQDQGVAVGNEQFF TGCGCCAGCAGCCAAGATCAAGGGGTAGCGGTAGGCAATGAGCAGTTCTTC
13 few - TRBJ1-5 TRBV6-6 CASRAGGNQPQHF TGTGCCAGCAGGGCGGGGGGGAATCAGCCCCAGCATTTT
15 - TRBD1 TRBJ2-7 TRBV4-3 CASSQEQGATYEQYF TGCGCCAGCAGCCAAGAGCAGGGGGCGACCTACGAGCAGTACTTC
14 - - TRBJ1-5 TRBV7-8 CASSPQGPGQPQHF TGTGCCAGCAGTCCTCAGGGGCCAGGCCAGCCCCAGCATTTT
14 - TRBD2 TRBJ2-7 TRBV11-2 CASSLNPGGPEQYF TGTGCCAGCAGCTTAAATCCGGGGGGACCGGAGCAGTACTTC
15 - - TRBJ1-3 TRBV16 CASSQWSSSGNTIYF TGTGCCAGCAGCCAATGGAGTAGCTCTGGAAACACCATATATTTT
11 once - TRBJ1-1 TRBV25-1 CASSELFQAFF TGTGCCAGCAGTGAATTATTTCAAGCTTTCTTT
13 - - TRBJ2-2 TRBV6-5 CASSAGNTGELFF TGTGCCAGCAGTGCAGGGAACACCGGGGAGCTGTTTTTT
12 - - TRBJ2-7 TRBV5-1 CASSPQGYEQYF TGCGCCAGCAGTCCACAGGGCTACGAGCAGTACTTC
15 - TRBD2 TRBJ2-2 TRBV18 CASSPVRGRSGELFF TGTGCCAGCTCACCGGTCCGCGGGAGGTCCGGGGAGCTGTTTTTT
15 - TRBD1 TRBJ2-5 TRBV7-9 CASSLDTGVIETQYF TGTGCCAGCAGCTTAGATACAGGGGTAATAGAGACCCAGTACTTC
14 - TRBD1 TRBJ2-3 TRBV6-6 CASRGQALLDTQYF TGTGCCAGCAGAGGACAGGCGCTCTTGGATACGCAGTATTTT
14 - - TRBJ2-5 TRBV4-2 CASSQDGGPETQYF TGTGCCAGCAGCCAAGATGGGGGGCCGGAGACCCAGTACTTC
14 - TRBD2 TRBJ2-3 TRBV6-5 CASSYSVAGGFLYF TGTGCCAGCAGTTACTCGGTAGCGGGGGGGTTCCTGTATTTT